One and the same sample provided the 20 T cell receptor beta chains below, sequenced in a study of identical twins. TCRdb reprocessed the 5' RACE reads via MiXCR and lists one record per CDR3 protein. The sample gives about 340,000 distinct CDR3 sequences, about 10% of which show up once; roughly 8.7% is in the top ten. Sequenced material: naive T cells sorted from blood. These receptors all come from a woman in her forties or fifties in good health.

The table lists this clonotype with a few counts. The chain combines TRBV24-1 with TRBJ2-7, with D perhaps assigned TRBD1 or TRBD2 (5 bases each). The CDR3 is made up of 16 amino acids. V lost 4 bases and J 4 bases, leaving 19 bases between the germline ends. Looked up from germline, CDR1 is KGHDR and CDR2 is SFDVKD. In DNA form, the CDR3 reads TGTGCCACCAGTGACTTCGGGCCCCTGGGGGTGTACGAGCAGTACGTC. Translating gives CATSDFGPLGVYEQYV.

The sample holds a few counts of this clonotype. V and J are TRBV7-9 and TRBJ2-3; 8 bases fit TRBD2. The J segment lost 6 bases and the V segment lost 5 bases, leaving 19 bases of the junction unmatched. The CDR3 consists of 18 residues. CDR1 and CDR2 (germline): SEHNR, FQNEAQ (reference sequence). The chain's CDR3 is CASSDLRVPGGRMDTQYF. The CDR3 DNA follows: TGTGCCAGCAGCGATCTGAGAGTACCGGGAGGGCGGATGGATACGCAGTATTTT.

With regard to this clonotype: Because the CDR3 is missing its conserved closing phenylalanine or tryptophan, this is likely a read error. The DNA is left out, because the CDR3 cannot be placed on it with certainty; the CDR3 is given as TCRdb lists it. V gene TRBV7-9 combines with J gene TRBJ2-7; TRBD1 is taken as the D call from the table, unchecked against the DNA. Germline V gene data show CDR1 as SEHNR and CDR2 as FQNEAQ (reference sequence). The CDR3 extends over 15 residues, inclusive of both ends. This chain's CDR3 is CASSLEGPPSPEQGD.

V is TRBV5-1 and J is TRBJ2-5, with D tentatively TRBD2 (5 bases). V was cut by 4 bases and J by 2 bases, with 15 bases left in between. This CDR3 contains 15 residues. Germline-derived CDR1 and CDR2 are SGHRS and YFSETQ. DNA for the CDR3: TGCGCCAGCAGCGGCGACGGGGTTGGGCAAGAGACCCAGTACTTC. Protein sequence: CASSGDGVGQETQYF.

This clonotype was seen a handful of times. The J gene is TRBJ2-3, the V gene TRBV6-5, with 12 nucleotides matching TRBD2. V lost 5 bases and J lost 5; bases outside the gene matches: 8. The CDR3 spans 16 residues. Looked up from germline, CDR1 is MNHEY and CDR2 is SVGAGI. The CDR3 spells CASSPRTSGEGDTQYF. CDR3 coding DNA: TGTGCCAGCAGTCCGAGGACTAGCGGGGAGGGAGATACGCAGTATTTT.

The CDR3 loop reads CSVKFPVFNEQFF. The CDR3 region has the DNA TGCAGTGTTAAATTTCCAGTTTTCAATGAGCAGTTCTTC. V gene TRBV20-1 combines with J gene TRBJ2-1; no definite D call. Looked up from germline, CDR1 is DFQATT and CDR2 is SNEGSKA (reference sequence). CDR3 length: 13 amino acids. Trimming pared 7 bases from V and 6 bases from J, leaving 16 bases between.

The sample holds a few counts of this clonotype. The V gene is TRBV4-1, the J gene TRBJ2-2; D is possibly TRBD2 (6 bases). Germline V gene data show CDR1 as MGHRA and CDR2 as YSYEKL. V dropped 5 bases and J dropped 1 base, with 11 bases sitting between them. The CDR3 covers 15 residues. The CDR3 coding sequence is TGCGCCAGCAGCTACGGAGGGGTGAACACCGGGGAGCTGTTTTTT. Protein: CASSYGGVNTGELFF.

This clonotype was observed at least ten times. CDR3 protein: CSVGPLAGRNNEQFF. In nucleotides, the CDR3 is TGCAGCGTTGGGCCTCTAGCGGGAAGAAACAATGAGCAGTTCTTC. The V gene is TRBV29-1, the J gene TRBJ2-1; 9 nucleotides align to TRBD2. J gave up 5 bases and V 4 bases, and 9 bases lay outside the gene matches. Germline V lookup: CDR1 SQVTM, CDR2 ANQGSEA. The CDR3 totals 15 residues.

This clonotype was counted between two and nine times. The chain employs TRBV5-1 and TRBJ1-2, with D possibly TRBD1 on 5 matching bases. V lost 4 bases to trimming and J lost 7 bases, with 11 bases between them. The germline V gene encodes CDR1 SGHRS and CDR2 YFSETQ. This CDR3 region has 12 residues. The CDR3 protein is CASSQPGRGYTF. The CDR3 DNA is TGCGCCAGCAGCCAGCCGGGACGTGGCTACACCTTC. Looking up the rest from reference TRBV5-1 and TRBJ1-2 gives the full variable domain: KAGVTQTPRYLIKTRGQQVTLSCSPISGHRSVSWYQQTPGQGLQFLFEYFSETQRNKGNFPGRFSGRQFSNSRSEMNVSTLELGDSALYLCASSQPGRGYTFGSGTRLTVV.

The V call is TRBV4-1, the J call TRBJ2-3; D is perhaps TRBD1 (5 bases). CDR3 length: 14 amino acids. V dropped 7 bases and J dropped 3 bases, with 14 bases sitting between them. CDR1 and CDR2 from the germline V gene are MGHRA and YSYEKL. The chain's CDR3 is CASKDSPDTDTQYF. CDR3 DNA: TGCGCCAGCAAAGACAGCCCAGATACAGATACGCAGTATTTT.

This clonotype has more than one count but fewer than ten. This rearrangement joins TRBV25-1 to TRBJ2-4, with D unresolved. The ends were cut back, 4 bases at V and 0 bases at J, with 13 bases in the middle. CDR3 length equals 16 residues. CDR1 MGHDK and CDR2 SYGVNS come from the germline V gene. The CDR3 DNA reads as TGTGCCAGCAGTGGGGGATTTGGTGTAGCCAAAAACATTCAGTACTTC. Its translation: CASSGGFGVAKNIQYF.

The rearrangement joins TRBV12-3 or TRBV12-4 to TRBJ2-2, with 10 bases fitting TRBD2. V was clipped by 4 bases and J by 10 bases; unmatched bases: 9. The CDR3 contains 15 residues. DNA for the CDR3: TGTGCCAGCAGTTACCCCAGGACTAGCGGCACGGAGCTGTTTTTT. It is translated as CASSYPRTSGTELFF.

This clonotype has a count of ten or more. The chain has TRBV10-2 and TRBJ1-1; D is unresolved. The V end was cut by 0 bases, the J end by 11 bases, with 22 bases between. Germline V gene data show CDR1 as WSHSY and CDR2 as SAAADI. This CDR3 comprises 16 residues. CDR3 bases: TGCGCCAGCAGTGAGTCGAATCCCTCCGGGAGGGCCCCGGCTTTCTTT. Its translation is CASSESNPSGRAPAFF.

This clonotype came up a few times. This rearrangement joins TRBV6-1 to TRBJ2-3, with no clear D. This CDR3 comprises 15 residues. Germline loops: CDR1 MNHNS, CDR2 SASEGT. The ends were cut back, 5 bases at V and 5 bases at J, with 17 bases in the middle. CDR3 amino acids: CASSPNRALEDTQYF. CDR3 nucleotides: TGTGCCAGCAGTCCCAACCGGGCCCTTGAAGATACGCAGTATTTT.

The V call is TRBV27, the J call TRBJ2-2; 14 nucleotides line up with TRBD2. V gave up 8 bases and J gave up 6 bases; unmatched junction bases: 11. This CDR3 contains 17 residues. The germline V gene encodes CDR1 MNHEY and CDR2 SMNVEV (reference sequence). The CDR3 region is CASQGTGTSGRAGELFF. The CDR3 DNA is TGTGCCAGCCAGGGGACCGGGACTAGCGGGAGAGCCGGGGAGCTGTTTTTT.

At least ten counts were recorded for this clonotype. The rearrangement links TRBV27 to TRBJ2-1; no clear D gene. The CDR3 runs 13 residues. The V end lost 2 bases, the J end lost 10 bases, and 12 bases lay between the germline ends. Germline V lookup: CDR1 MNHEY, CDR2 SMNVEV (reference sequence). CDR3 sequence: CASSLIDSPEQFF. The CDR3 region has the DNA TGTGCCAGCAGTTTAATCGACTCCCCGGAGCAGTTCTTC.

This clonotype was recorded at least ten times. This chain uses TRBV5-1 with TRBJ2-1; no clear D gene. Trimming left V 0 bases short and J 1 base short, with 17 bases between. This CDR3 region has 18 residues. Germline CDR1 and CDR2: SGHRS and YFSETQ. CDR3 amino acids: CASSLEGRLLGSYNEQFF. The CDR3 DNA is TGCGCCAGCAGCTTGGAAGGACGCCTCTTAGGTTCCTACAATGAGCAGTTCTTC.

V gene TRBV9 combines with J gene TRBJ1-2; the D gene is possibly TRBD1 (5 bases). V gave up 4 bases and J gave up 6 bases, with 10 bases separating them. The CDR3 totals 12 residues. Germline values: CDR1 SGDLS, CDR2 YYNGEE. The CDR3 here is CASSPGGDGYTF. CDR3 coding DNA: TGTGCCAGCAGCCCCGGAGGGGATGGCTACACCTTC.

This clonotype was observed many times. The chain joins TRBV6-4 to TRBJ2-2; D gene ambiguous. CDR1 and CDR2 from the germline V gene are MRHNA and SNTAGT. The CDR3 is made up of 13 amino acids. Trimming stripped 2 bases from V and 3 bases from J, with 4 bases between. The CDR3 DNA is TGTGCCAGCAGTGACAGGGACACCGGGGAGCTGTTTTTT. This sequence encodes CASSDRDTGELFF.

This sequence joins TRBV27 and TRBJ1-1, with D tentatively TRBD1 (6 bases). Germline CDR1 is MNHEY and CDR2 is SMNVEV (reference sequence). Trimming took 5 bases from V and 6 from J, leaving 13 bases between them. CDR3 size: 13 residues. This chain's CDR3 is CASSQGYGAEAFF. As DNA, the CDR3 is TGTGCCAGCAGTCAGGGGTACGGGGCTGAAGCTTTCTTT.